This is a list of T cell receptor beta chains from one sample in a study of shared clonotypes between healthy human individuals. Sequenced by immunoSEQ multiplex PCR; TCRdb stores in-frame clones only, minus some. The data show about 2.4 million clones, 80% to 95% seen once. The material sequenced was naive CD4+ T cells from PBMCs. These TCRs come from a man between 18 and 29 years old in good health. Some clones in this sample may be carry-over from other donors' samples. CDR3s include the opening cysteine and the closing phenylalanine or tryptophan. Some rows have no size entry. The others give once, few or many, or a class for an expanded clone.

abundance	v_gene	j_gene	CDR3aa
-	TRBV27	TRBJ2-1	CASRFGTSGSSYNEQFF
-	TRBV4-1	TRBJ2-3	CASSPGAGTDTQYF
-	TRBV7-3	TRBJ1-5	CASSLTADQPQHF
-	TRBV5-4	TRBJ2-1	CASSPARDRGVNEQFF
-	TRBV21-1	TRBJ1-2	CASSKIQGARGYTF
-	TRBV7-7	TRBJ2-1	CASSPGRQSYNEQFF
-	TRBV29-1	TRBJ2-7	CSGRLASSYEQYF
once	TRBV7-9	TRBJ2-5	CASSRQAYSETQYF
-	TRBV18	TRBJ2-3	CASSPGQGTDTQYF
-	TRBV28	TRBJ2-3	CASSPRGGDTQYF
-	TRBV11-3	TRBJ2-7	CASSLGPGQTYEQYF
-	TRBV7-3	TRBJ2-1	CASSLVGTSGGNEQFF
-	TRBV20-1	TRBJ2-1	CSASVWGEQFF
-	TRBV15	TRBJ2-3	CATSRVGREPTQYF
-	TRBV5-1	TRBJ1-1	CASSTTGDPNTEAFF
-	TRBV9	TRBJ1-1	CASSVEMNTEAFF
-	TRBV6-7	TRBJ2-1	CASSYTRDRLGPCNEQFF
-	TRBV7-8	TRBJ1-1	CASSLSRRPASLNTEAFF
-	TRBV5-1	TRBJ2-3	CASSPPADTQYF
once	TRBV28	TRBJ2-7	CASSLPGLAGPYEQYF
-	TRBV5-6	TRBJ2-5	CASSTAAGAAETQYF
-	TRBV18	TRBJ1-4	CASSPPRDHSPTGEKLFF
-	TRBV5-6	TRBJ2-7	CASSVGPGLQYEQYF
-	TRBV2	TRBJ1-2	CASRENRGVDGYTF
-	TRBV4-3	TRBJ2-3	CASSQEGLDTQYF
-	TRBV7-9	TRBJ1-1	CASSEKQVNTEAFF
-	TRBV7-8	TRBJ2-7	CASSLVTGGLREQYF
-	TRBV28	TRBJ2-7	CASSLSYSRDPRWEQYF